This TCR beta chain was sequenced in a study of blood T cell repertoires in COVID-19. For the study at large: Samples of COVID-19 (acute and convalescent) were obtained from the United States, Italy and Spain. Sample material is recorded as cDNA or gDNA derived from T cells, B-cell-depleted T cells, or PBMCs.

How the authors handled the data: Reference gene primer amplification gave estimated nucleated cell counts. Libraries were prepared by immunoSEQ multiplex PCR; TCRdb keeps only in-frame clonotypes and omits some of them. V and J calls and clone size are as listed in that table; D and trimming were resolved from the DNA. The sample holds just under 80,000 clones, around 84% seen once. The CDR3 loop spans 15 amino acids. Germline CDR1 and CDR2: MNHEY and SVGAGI. Unmatched junction bases numbered 6, after V lost 6 bases and J lost 3 bases. The chain combines TRBV6-5 with TRBJ2-2; 8 bases fit TRBD2. The TCR was taken from a woman in her 70s with acute or convalescent COVID-19. Sequenced input: peripheral blood. CDR3 in amino acids: CASRPSGSDTGELFF. CDR3 DNA sequence: TGTGCCAGCAGACCAAGCGGGAGTGACACCGGGGAGCTGTTTTTT.